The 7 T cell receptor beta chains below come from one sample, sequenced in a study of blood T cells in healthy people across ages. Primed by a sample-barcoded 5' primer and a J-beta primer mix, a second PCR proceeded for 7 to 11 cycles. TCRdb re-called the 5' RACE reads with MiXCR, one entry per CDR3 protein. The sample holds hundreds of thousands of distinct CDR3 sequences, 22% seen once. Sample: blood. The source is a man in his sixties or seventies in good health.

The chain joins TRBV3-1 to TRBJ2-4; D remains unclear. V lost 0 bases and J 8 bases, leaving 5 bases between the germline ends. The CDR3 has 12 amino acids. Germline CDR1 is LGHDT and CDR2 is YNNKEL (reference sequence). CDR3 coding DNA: TGTGCCAGCAGCCAAGATACAGACATTCAGTACTTC. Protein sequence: CASSQDTDIQYF.

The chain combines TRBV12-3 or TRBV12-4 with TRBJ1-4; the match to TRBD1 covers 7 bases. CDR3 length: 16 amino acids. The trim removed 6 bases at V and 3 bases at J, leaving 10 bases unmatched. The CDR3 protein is CASSRRQGRANEKLFF. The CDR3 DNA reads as TGTGCCAGCAGCCGCCGACAGGGAAGGGCTAATGAAAAACTGTTTTTT.

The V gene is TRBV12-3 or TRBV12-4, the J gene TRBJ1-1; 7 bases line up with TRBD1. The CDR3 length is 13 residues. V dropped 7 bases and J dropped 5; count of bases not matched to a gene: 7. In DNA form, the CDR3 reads TGTGCCAGCATCGATTACAGGGGAACTGAAGCTTTCTTT. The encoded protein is CASIDYRGTEAFF.

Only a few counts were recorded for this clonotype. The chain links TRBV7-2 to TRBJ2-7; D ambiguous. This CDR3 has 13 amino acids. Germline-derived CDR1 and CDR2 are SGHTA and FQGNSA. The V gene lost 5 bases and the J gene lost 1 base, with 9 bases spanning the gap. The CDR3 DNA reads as TGTGCCAGCAGCGCCCGGCGGTCCTACGAGCAGTACGTC. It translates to CASSARRSYEQYV.

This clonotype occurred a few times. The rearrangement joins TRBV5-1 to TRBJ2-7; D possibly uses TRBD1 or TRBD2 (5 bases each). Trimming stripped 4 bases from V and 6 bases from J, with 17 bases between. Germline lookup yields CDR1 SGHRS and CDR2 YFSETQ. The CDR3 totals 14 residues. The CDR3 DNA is TGCGCCAGCAGCCCGAGTCCCGGGACGGGCGAGCAGTACTTC. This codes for CASSPSPGTGEQYF.

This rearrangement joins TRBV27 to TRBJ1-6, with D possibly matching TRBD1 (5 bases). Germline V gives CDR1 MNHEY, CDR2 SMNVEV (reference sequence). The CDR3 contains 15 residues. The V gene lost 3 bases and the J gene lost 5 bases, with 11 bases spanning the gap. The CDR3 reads CASSFGGNDNSPLHF. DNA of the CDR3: TGTGCCAGCAGTTTCGGGGGGAATGATAATTCACCCCTCCACTTT.

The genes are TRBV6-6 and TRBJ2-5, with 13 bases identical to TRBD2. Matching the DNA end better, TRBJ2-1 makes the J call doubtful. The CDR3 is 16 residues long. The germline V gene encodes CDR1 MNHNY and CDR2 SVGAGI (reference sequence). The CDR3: CASSSAGTSGMKEQFF. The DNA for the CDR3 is TGTGCCAGCAGTTCGGCCGGGACTAGCGGGATGAAGGAGCAGTTCTTC.